The 2 T cell receptor beta chains given below trace back to one sample, sequenced in a study of neurological immune-mediated disorders. TCRdb reprocessed the 5' RACE reads via MiXCR and lists one record per CDR3 protein. The repertoire has 40,000 or so distinct CDR3 sequences, 13% to 15% of them found once; the top ten carry about a quarter. Input material: PBMCs. All receptors derive from a woman aged 50 to 65 with HTLV-1-associated myelopathy (HAM/TSP).

This clonotype showed up many times. The chain joins TRBV27 to TRBJ2-7, with 7 nucleotides matching TRBD1. V shed 3 bases and J 2 bases; nucleotides not matched to a gene: 4. The CDR3 loop spans 14 amino acids. CDR1 is MNHEY and CDR2 is SMNVEV in the germline V gene (reference sequence). The CDR3 reads CASSLTGIPYEQYF. CDR3 sequence (DNA): TGTGCCAGCAGTTTGACAGGGATACCCTACGAGCAGTACTTC.

This clonotype showed up many times. The chain carries TRBV20-1 and TRBJ2-1, with 8 bases matching TRBD1. The V and J ends lost 1 base and 7 bases, in that order; junction bases with no gene match: 6. This CDR3 region has 14 residues. Germline V gene sequence: CDR1 DFQATT, CDR2 SNEGSKA (reference sequence). CDR3 amino acids: CSARGRGQRNEQFF. DNA of the CDR3: TGCAGTGCTAGAGGCAGGGGGCAGAGGAATGAGCAGTTCTTC.